Sequencing of this TCR beta chain was carried out in a study of cytomegalovirus exposure and HLA in healthy donors. Findings of the study overall: When the data were analyzed later, several of the most significant clusters appeared to be linked to common viral pathogens.

Germline CDR1 LGHNA, CDR2 YNFKEQ. The V gene lost 0 bases and the J gene lost 9 bases, with 21 bases spanning the gap. This CDR3 spans 17 amino acids. PCR involved 60 Vbeta and 13 Jbeta primers. Sequencing was performed with immunoSEQ multiplex PCR; in TCRdb, only in-frame clones are kept and a portion is missing. The data contain around 200,000 clones, about three quarters of them singletons. As to this clone: What it recognizes is unknown.

The clonotype comes from a man between 18 and 29 years old in good health and CMV-seronegative. Sequencing was performed on PBMCs. The chain uses TRBV4-2 and TRBJ1-5; tentatively, D is TRBD1 (6 bases). The CDR3 region has the DNA TGTGCCAGCAGCCAAGAAGGGATCGGGGACACAGTCCCGCCCCAGCATTTT. Protein product: CASSQEGIGDTVPPQHF.